The clone carrying this T cell receptor beta chain was counted between two and nine times. The source of the sample is a study of OX40 agonist ivuxolimab in advanced cancers. Study context: The mean age was roughly 60 years, ranging from about 20 to 90, with around four fifths of participants male.

The germline gives CDR1 SGHTA, CDR2 FQGNSA. V was clipped by 7 bases and J by 4 bases; unmatched bases: 5. The CDR3 length is 14 residues. Clones were sequenced by immunoSEQ multiplex PCR, and TCRdb holds only the in-frame ones, with some missing. The data hold some 58,000 clones, with more than 85% observed a single time. The rearrangement joins TRBV7-2 to TRBJ2-5, with 11 nucleotides matching TRBD2. The receptor's source is an adult with an advanced solid tumor such as melanoma, head and neck, liver or kidney cancer. This sample comprised CD4+ or CD8+ T cells sorted from blood, obtained in a trial of the OX40 agonist ivuxolimab. The CDR3 reads CASNPLAGVETQYF. In DNA form, the CDR3 reads TGTGCCAGCAACCCACTAGCGGGAGTAGAGACCCAGTACTTC.